This T cell receptor (beta chain) was documented in a study of T cell responses to AZD1222 COVID-19 vaccine (dated by TCRdb to the early 2020s). Regarding the complete study: TCR sequencing covered over 230 trial participants: 207 given two doses of AZD1222 and approximately 25 given two doses of MenACWY control vaccine. Trial participants were enrolled by age into subgroups of 18-55, 56-69 and 70-plus years, and around 150, 29 and 61 TCR-sequenced participants, respectively, were included in these subgroups.

Results the study describes overall, beyond this receptor: CD4 TCRs associated with the vaccine covered the entire spike protein, and the dominant responses were in regions 160-218 and 743-854. In the small 56-69-year group, the increase in depth fell short of significance, most likely because of low power. Conclusions about previously exposed vaccinees were limited because only six AZD1222 recipients were SARS-CoV-2 seropositive at baseline. After two AZD1222 doses, spike-specific TCR breadth and depth were significantly higher than at day 0 and than in MenACWY recipients. Participants were mostly white British, with more females than males. The authors suggested clonal diversity may have been underestimated. Reportedly, almost half of the unique spike-specific TCRs recognized epitopes lying outside the regions that are mutated in the B.1.351 and B.1.1.7 variants. No day 14 peak-response samples were available, so repertoires were characterized only after the peak T cell response.

According to the study, the label for this sample's time point signals: about 28 days (+/-7) after the second vaccine dose. AZD1222 recipients with second doses at about 4 weeks or about 12 weeks were pooled, because spike-specific TCR depth and breadth did not differ between schedules. Samples from vaccinated people were obtained from the UK trials COV001 and COV002, which included a single-blind randomized controlled phase 2/3 trial of AZD1222 (ChAdOx1 nCoV-19) in healthy adults. For TCRbeta chain sequencing, PBMC samples from trial participants were taken at day 0 and at day 28 after the second dose. About this clone: What antigen it recognizes has not been identified. The record has no base qualities; no much larger clone is one base away.

The CDR3 regions of human TCRbeta chains were analyzed by immunosequencing. The published analysis was carried out like this. Repertoire TCRs were matched against a reference library of SARS-CoV-2-specific TCRs generated with the MIRA antigen-specificity platform. Breadth meant the fraction of unique TCRs that were SARS-CoV-2-associated, whereas depth meant the fraction of total T cells that were SARS-CoV-2-associated. Using the MIRA data, each spike-specific TCR was mapped to the spike region that the TCR reacts to and placed in a CD4 or CD8 class. Log10-transformed breadth and depth values were compared by one-way ANOVA with Sidak's multiple comparisons tests. TCRdb holds this immuneACCESS table with in-frame rearrangements only. Some clones are missing; in checked studies, unresolved V genes explain under half, and the rest has no known cause. V and J calls and clone size are as listed in that table; D and trimming were resolved from the DNA. The sample table holds around 120,000 clones, of which 70% to 90% were seen once. The leading ten clones occupy roughly 3.8% of the sample.

Sequencing was performed on peripheral blood, taken 28 days after the second AZD1222 dose. The TCR sequence derives from an adult who received the AZD1222 COVID-19 vaccine.

CDR3 protein: CAISVSSGPAYNEQFF. The bases are TGTGCCATCAGTGTTTCTAGCGGTCCCGCCTACAATGAGCAGTTCTTC. The sequence is built from TRBV10-3 and TRBJ2-1, and 7 junctional nucleotides match TRBD2. The germline V gene sets CDR1 to ENHRY and CDR2 to SYGVKD. V ends up 4 bases short and J 2 bases short, with an unmatched junction base count of 8. Taken from cysteine to phenylalanine, the CDR3 has 16 residues. The DNA shown is the 48-base CDR3, in frame from base 1.